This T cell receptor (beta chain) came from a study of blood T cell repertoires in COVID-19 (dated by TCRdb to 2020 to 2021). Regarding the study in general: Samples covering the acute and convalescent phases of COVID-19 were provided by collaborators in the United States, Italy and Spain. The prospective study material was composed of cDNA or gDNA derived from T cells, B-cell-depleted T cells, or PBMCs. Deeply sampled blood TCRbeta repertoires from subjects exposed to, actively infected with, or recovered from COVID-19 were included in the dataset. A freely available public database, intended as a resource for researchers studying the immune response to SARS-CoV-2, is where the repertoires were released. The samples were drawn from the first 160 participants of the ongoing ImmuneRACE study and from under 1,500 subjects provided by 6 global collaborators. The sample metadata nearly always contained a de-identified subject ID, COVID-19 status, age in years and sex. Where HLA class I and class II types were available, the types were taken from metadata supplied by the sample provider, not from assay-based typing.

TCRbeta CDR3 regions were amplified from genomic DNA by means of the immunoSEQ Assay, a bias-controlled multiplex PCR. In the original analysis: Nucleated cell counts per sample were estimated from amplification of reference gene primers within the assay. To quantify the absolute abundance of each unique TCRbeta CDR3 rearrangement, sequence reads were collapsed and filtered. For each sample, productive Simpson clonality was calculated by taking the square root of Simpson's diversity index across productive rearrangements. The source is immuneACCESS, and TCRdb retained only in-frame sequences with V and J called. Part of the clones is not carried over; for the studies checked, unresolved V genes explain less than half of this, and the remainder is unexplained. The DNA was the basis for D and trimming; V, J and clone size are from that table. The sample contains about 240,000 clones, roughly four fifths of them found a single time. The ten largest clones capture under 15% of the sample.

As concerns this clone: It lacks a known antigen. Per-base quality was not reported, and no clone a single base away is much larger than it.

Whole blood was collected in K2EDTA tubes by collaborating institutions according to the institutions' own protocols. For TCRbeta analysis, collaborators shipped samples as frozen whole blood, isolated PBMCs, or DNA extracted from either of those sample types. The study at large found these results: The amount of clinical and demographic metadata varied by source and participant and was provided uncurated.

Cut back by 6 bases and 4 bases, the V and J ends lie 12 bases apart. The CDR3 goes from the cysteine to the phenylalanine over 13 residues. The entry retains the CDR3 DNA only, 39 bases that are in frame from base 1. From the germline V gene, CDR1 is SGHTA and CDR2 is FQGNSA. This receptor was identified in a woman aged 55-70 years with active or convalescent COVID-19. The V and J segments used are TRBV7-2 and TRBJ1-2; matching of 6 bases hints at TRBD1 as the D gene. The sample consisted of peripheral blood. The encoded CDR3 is CASRSGGAYGYTF. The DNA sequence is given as TGTGCCAGCAGGTCCGGGGGGGCCTATGGCTACACCTTC.